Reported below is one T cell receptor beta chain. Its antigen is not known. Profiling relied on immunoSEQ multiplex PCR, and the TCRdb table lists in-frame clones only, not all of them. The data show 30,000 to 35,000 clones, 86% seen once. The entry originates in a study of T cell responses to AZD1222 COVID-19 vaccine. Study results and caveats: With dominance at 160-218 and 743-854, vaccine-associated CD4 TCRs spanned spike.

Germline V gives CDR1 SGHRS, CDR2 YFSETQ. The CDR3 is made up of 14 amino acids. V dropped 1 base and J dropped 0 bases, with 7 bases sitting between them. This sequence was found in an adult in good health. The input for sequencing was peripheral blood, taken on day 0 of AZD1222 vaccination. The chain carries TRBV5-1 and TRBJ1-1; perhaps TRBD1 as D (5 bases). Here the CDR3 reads CASSLQDMNTEAFF. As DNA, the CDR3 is TGCGCCAGCAGCTTGCAGGACATGAACACTGAAGCTTTCTTT.